This TCR beta chain was documented in a study of blood T cell repertoires in COVID-19. In germline, CDR1 is GTSNPN, CDR2 SVGIG (reference sequence). CDR3 length: 17 residues. The V end lost 3 bases, the J end lost 7 bases, and 25 bases lay between the germline ends. Libraries were prepared by immunoSEQ multiplex PCR; TCRdb keeps only in-frame clonotypes and omits some of them. The sample yields about 480,000 clones, roughly 90% seen once. All enrollees were about 18 to 90 years old and from 24 US areas. What the recovered Cohort 3 donors had was two negative PCRs, clearance, or symptom resolution. This clonotype was sampled from a woman aged 40 to 55 who had recovered from COVID-19. This chain links TRBV30 with TRBJ2-1; D may be TRBD2 (7 bases). The sequenced sample was PBMCs or T cells enriched from blood (not recorded which). Here the CDR3 reads CAWRRMGGAGVWNEQFF. DNA for the CDR3: TGTGCCTGGAGGCGAATGGGGGGCGCGGGAGTTTGGAATGAGCAGTTCTTC.